Here is one T cell receptor (beta chain) with its context. Random hexamers were used to reverse transcribe the RNA input (roughly 0.5 to 1 ug). Amplification of TCR beta CDR3 was carried out by immunoSEQ multiplex PCR, which covered 54 Vbeta and 13 Jbeta segments. TCRdb fed the immunoSEQ multiplex PCR reads into MiXCR, producing one record per CDR3 protein. This sample has about 120,000 distinct CDR3 sequences, with 80% to 95% found just once. The source of the sample is a study of CD8 T cells in Susac syndrome. Sequencing of TCR beta was undertaken in CD8+ and CD4+ T cells derived from blood. In contrast to the negatively isolated CD8+ and CD4+ T cells, TEMRA cells were FACS-enriched. The CDR3 spans 12 residues. The V end was cut by 4 bases, the J end by 4 bases, with 9 bases between. The V gene's germline CDR1 is DFQATT and CDR2 SNEGSKA (reference sequence).

The chain links TRBV20-1 to TRBJ2-3; D possibly uses TRBD1 or TRBD2 (6 bases each). The TCR sequence derives from a human donor in good health. The source material was CD4+ T cells from PBMCs. Written as DNA, the CDR3 is TGCAGTGCTAAGGGGGGAGCAGATACGCAGTATTTT. This gives the protein CSAKGGADTQYF.